These 29 T cell receptor beta chains were all obtained from the same sample, sequenced in a study of cytomegalovirus exposure and HLA in healthy donors. TCRdb's copy holds only in-frame clones and misses some; the assay was immunoSEQ multiplex PCR. The table records about 120,000 clones, around 86% of them present only once. Material for sequencing was PBMCs. All receptors derive from a man in his late teens or twenties in good health and CMV-seronegative.

This chain connects TRBV9 to TRBJ2-7; 7 bases map to TRBD2. The V segment lost 3 bases and the J segment 3 bases; nucleotides outside the gene matches: 3. There are 13 residues in the CDR3. Germline-derived CDR1 and CDR2 are SGDLS and YYNGEE. The CDR3 spells CASSGTSDYEQYF. The CDR3 DNA reads TGTGCCAGCAGCGGGACTAGTGACTACGAGCAGTACTTC. The full variable domain, rest sourced from reference TRBV9 and TRBJ2-7, is DSGVTQTPKHLITATGQRVTLRCSPRSGDLSVYWYQQSLDQGLQFLIQYYNGEERAKGNILERFSAQQFPDLHSELNLSSLELGDSALYFCASSGTSDYEQYFGPGTRLTVT.

V is TRBV6-1 and J is TRBJ2-2; TRBD1 might be the D (5 bases). Germline V gene sequence: CDR1 MNHNS, CDR2 SASEGT. The length of the CDR3 is 14 residues. The V end lost 3 bases, the J end lost 7 bases, and 12 bases lay between the germline ends. The CDR3 DNA is TGTGCCAGCAGTGAGCCTGGCGGACACGGGGAGCTGTTTTTT. Its translation is CASSEPGGHGELFF.

The chain couples TRBV2 to TRBJ1-2, with 9 bases lining up with TRBD1. CDR3 size: 17 residues. Trimming cost V 1 base and J 4 bases; bases outside gene matches: 10. Germline V CDR1 and CDR2: SNHLY, FYNNEI. The CDR3, as DNA: TGTGCCAGCAGTGAAGTACAGGGGGCTTCCCCAAGCTATGGCTACACCTTC. This sequence encodes CASSEVQGASPSYGYTF.

This clone was seen a single time. The chain links TRBV5-6 to TRBJ2-2, with D possibly being TRBD1 (6 bases). With 3 bases removed from V and 2 bases from J, the gap between germline ends came to 14 bases. Germline V gene lookup returns CDR1 SGHDT and CDR2 YYEEEE. CDR3 length: 16 amino acids. The CDR3 DNA sequence: TGTGCCAGCAGCTATGGCAGGGGTCCCAACACCGGGGAGCTGTTTTTT. Translated, it gives CASSYGRGPNTGELFF.

The CDR3 loop is CATTGTTPRYEQYF. In nucleotides, the CDR3 is TGTGCCACCACCGGGACTACCCCTCGCTACGAGCAGTACTTC. The V and J genes are TRBV10-3 and TRBJ2-7; 7 nucleotides align to TRBD2. V was pared by 10 bases and J by 3 bases, with 12 bases of the junction left unmatched. The CDR3 is made up of 14 amino acids. Germline V lookup: CDR1 ENHRY, CDR2 SYGVKD.

The table lists this clone with a few counts. V gene TRBV19 combines with J gene TRBJ1-5, with D possibly matching TRBD1 (5 bases). V was trimmed by 8 bases and J by 0 bases, leaving 11 bases between them. CDR1 is LNHDA and CDR2 is SQIVND in the germline V gene (reference sequence). This CDR3 has 14 amino acids. CDR3 in amino acids: CASEPTASNQPQHF. CDR3 DNA: TGTGCCAGTGAACCGACAGCTAGCAATCAGCCCCAGCATTTT.

The chain carries TRBV7-8 and TRBJ2-6; possible D gene TRBD2, 5 bases. Between the trimmed V and J ends, which lost 4 bases and 1 base, there was a span of 8 bases. Germline CDR1 is SGHVS and CDR2 is FQNEAQ. The CDR3 sequence is 15 residues long. The CDR3 DNA follows: TGTGCCAGCAGCTCGGGATATTCTGGGGCCAACGTCCTGACTTTC. Translating gives CASSSGYSGANVLTF.

This sequence joins TRBV10-3 and TRBJ1-1; 9 bases fit TRBD1. The V gene end was trimmed by 0 bases and the J gene end by 6 bases; junction bases not matched to a gene: 2. In germline, CDR1 is ENHRY, CDR2 SYGVKD. The CDR3 is 14 residues long. CDR3 nucleotides: TGTGCCATCAGTGAGTCGACAGGGGGAGCTGAAGCTTTCTTT. This sequence encodes CAISESTGGAEAFF.

This clone was seen a single time. The J gene is TRBJ2-5, the V gene TRBV5-1; the D gene is possibly TRBD2 (5 bases). The germline V gene has CDR1 SGHRS and CDR2 YFSETQ. This CDR3 comprises 16 residues. V lost 3 bases, J lost 2 bases, and 17 bases lay in between. CDR3: CASSSSGGLAQETQYF. The DNA for the CDR3 is TGCGCCAGCAGCTCCTCTGGCGGACTGGCACAAGAGACCCAGTACTTC. Filled out from reference TRBV5-1 and TRBJ2-5, the complete variable domain reads KAGVTQTPRYLIKTRGQQVTLSCSPISGHRSVSWYQQTPGQGLQFLFEYFSETQRNKGNFPGRFSGRQFSNSRSEMNVSTLELGDSALYLCASSSSGGLAQETQYFGPGTRLLVL.

This chain joins TRBV28 and TRBJ1-1, with a possible D match to TRBD1 (5 bases). The CDR3 consists of 11 residues. Trimming shortened V by 5 bases and J by 11 bases, and 12 bases separated the two germline ends. Germline V gives CDR1 MDHEN, CDR2 SYDVKM. The CDR3 nucleotides are TGTGCCAGCAGTGCAGGGAGGGAGGCTTTCTTT. Translating gives CASSAGREAFF.

V and J are TRBV21-1 and TRBJ2-7; the table's D call of TRBD2 was not tested on the DNA. TRBV21-1 is deemed a pseudogene. CDR3 length: 16 amino acids. In DNA, the CDR3 is TGTGCCAGCAGCAACGATCGGGGGAATGTGAGCTACGAGCAGTACTTC. It encodes CASSNDRGNVSYEQYF.

The chain combines TRBV19 with TRBJ2-5, with TRBD1 as a possible D gene (7 bases). Germline-derived CDR1 and CDR2 are LNHDA and SQIVND (reference sequence). V was clipped by 3 bases and J by 5 bases, with 19 bases between them. There are 16 residues in the CDR3. The CDR3 coding sequence is TGTGCCAGTAGTATTTACGCCAGGGGGGAGAAGGAGACCCAGTACTTC. This encodes CASSIYARGEKETQYF.

This chain joins TRBV5-8 and TRBJ1-1; the D is unclear. Germline CDR1 is SGHTS and CDR2 is YDEGEE. There are 14 residues in the CDR3. Between the trimmed V and J ends, which lost 2 bases and 4 bases, there was a span of 12 bases. The CDR3 bases are TGTGCCAGCAGCTTTAGGCAGGCCGGCACTGAAGCTTTCTTT. As protein: CASSFRQAGTEAFF.

The chain recombines TRBV7-2 with TRBJ2-5, with 12 bases fitting TRBD2. The length of the CDR3 is 14 residues. Germline V gives CDR1 SGHTA, CDR2 FQGNSA. V shed 5 bases and J 4 bases; nucleotides not matched to a gene: 2. The CDR3 spells CASSPSGRGETQYF. CDR3 bases: TGTGCCAGCAGCCCTAGCGGGAGGGGAGAGACCCAGTACTTC.

This rearrangement joins TRBV6-1 to TRBJ1-2; D remains unclear. Trimming cost V 1 base and J 3 bases, with 18 bases left between them. In germline, CDR1 is MNHNS, CDR2 SASEGT. The CDR3 sequence is 17 residues long. The CDR3 spells CASSEVFDVRPYYGYTF. Here the CDR3 DNA reads TGTGCCAGCAGTGAAGTTTTCGATGTGCGGCCATACTATGGCTACACCTTC.

This rearrangement joins TRBV19 to TRBJ2-4, with 9 bases matching TRBD1. Germline V lookup: CDR1 LNHDA, CDR2 SQIVND (reference sequence). The CDR3 sequence is 16 residues long. Unmatched junction bases numbered 8, after V lost 7 bases and J lost 1 base. The CDR3 reads CASTMDRGSAKNIQYF. DNA of the CDR3: TGTGCCAGTACTATGGACAGGGGATCGGCCAAAAACATTCAGTACTTC.

This chain uses TRBV19 with TRBJ1-3; 7 nucleotides agree with TRBD1. The V gene end was trimmed by 3 bases and the J gene end by 3 bases; junction bases not matched to a gene: 8. Per germline, CDR1 LNHDA and CDR2 SQIVND (reference sequence). The CDR3 extends over 16 amino acids. The CDR3 here is CASSISAGGGGNTIYF. The CDR3 DNA reads TGTGCCAGTAGTATTTCTGCAGGGGGAGGTGGAAACACCATATATTTT.

J is TRBJ2-7 and V is TRBV6-1; 13 bases fit TRBD2. Germline values: CDR1 MNHNS, CDR2 SASEGT. With V trimmed by 4 bases and J by 12 bases, 12 bases remained unmatched. CDR3 length: 15 amino acids. The CDR3 region is CASSAKLGTSGDGYF. CDR3 nucleotides: TGTGCCAGCAGTGCGAAACTCGGGACTAGCGGGGATGGGTACTTC.

This chain joins TRBV5-4 and TRBJ2-3, with unresolved D. This CDR3 has 15 residues. Between the trimmed V and J ends, which lost 5 bases and 3 bases, there was a span of 16 bases. Germline CDR1 SGHNT, CDR2 YYREEE (reference sequence). CDR3 coding DNA: TGTGCCAGCAGATCCGCCCGGAGTGCGACAGATACGCAGTATTTT. Residues: CASRSARSATDTQYF.

V usage is TRBV6-1 and J usage is TRBJ2-5; tentatively, D is TRBD1 (7 bases). With 8 bases removed from V and 2 bases from J, the gap between germline ends came to 12 bases. Looked up from germline, CDR1 is MNHNS and CDR2 is SASEGT. This CDR3 has 13 residues. The CDR3 sequence: CASEQGRQETQYF. CDR3 DNA sequence: TGTGCCAGCGAACAGGGGAGGCAAGAGACCCAGTACTTC.

V is TRBV5-1 and J is TRBJ1-1; TRBD1 is a possible D gene (5 bases). V was clipped by 3 bases and J by 1 base, with 7 bases between them. The CDR3 is 13 amino acids. Germline V gene data show CDR1 as SGHRS and CDR2 as YFSETQ. The CDR3 region has the DNA TGCGCCAGCAGCTCGACAGCGAACACTGAAGCTTTCTTT. Amino acids: CASSSTANTEAFF.

This chain joins TRBV5-1 and TRBJ2-5, with D perhaps TRBD2 (5 bases). V was clipped by 0 bases and J by 5 bases, with 14 bases between them. Germline-derived CDR1 and CDR2 are SGHRS and YFSETQ. The CDR3 spans 15 residues. The CDR3: CASSLGTTGSETQYF. The DNA of the CDR3 is TGCGCCAGCAGCTTGGGTACAACGGGGTCGGAGACCCAGTACTTC.

The chain links TRBV30 to TRBJ1-2, with D possibly matching TRBD1 (5 bases). V was pared by 2 bases and J by 1 base, with 14 bases between. The CDR3 is 15 residues long. Germline CDR1 reads GTSNPN; CDR2 reads SVGIG (reference sequence). The DNA for the CDR3 is TGTGCCTGGAGTTCCCGGGACTCTAGTAACTATGGCTACACCTTC. The encoded protein is CAWSSRDSSNYGYTF.

This clone has a single count. The chain carries TRBV11-2 and TRBJ2-7; D unresolved. V was trimmed by 2 bases and J by 0 bases, leaving 5 bases between them. The CDR3 has 13 residues. Germline-derived CDR1 and CDR2 are SGHAT and FQNNGV. CDR3 nucleotides: TGTGCCAGCAGCTTACAGATCTCCTACGAGCAGTACTTC. This encodes CASSLQISYEQYF. The complete variable domain, with remaining parts taken from reference TRBV11-2 and TRBJ2-7, reads EAGVAQSPRYKIIEKRQSVAFWCNPISGHATLYWYQQILGQGPKLLIQFQNNGVVDDSQLPKDRFSAERLKGVDSTLKIQPAKLEDSAVYLCASSLQISYEQYFGPGTRLTVT.

This clone was seen only a few times. The chain couples TRBV30 to TRBJ1-3; 7 bases agree with TRBD1. There are 15 residues in the CDR3. The germline CDR1 and CDR2 sequences are GTSNPN and SVGIG (reference sequence). Losses at the gene ends were 6 bases for V and 0 bases for J; bases not matched to a gene: 8. CDR3 DNA sequence: TGTGCCTGTACCTCAGGGGGGTACTCTGGAAACACCATATATTTT. Residues: CACTSGGYSGNTIYF. Filled out from reference TRBV30 and TRBJ1-3, the complete variable domain reads SQTIHQWPATLVQPVGSPLSLECTVEGTSNPNLYWYRQAAGRGLQLLFYSVGIGQISSEVPQNLSASRPQDRQFILSSKKLLLSDSGFYLCACTSGGYSGNTIYFGEGSWLTVV.

This chain uses TRBV29-1 with TRBJ2-1; D is undetermined. Per germline, CDR1 SQVTM and CDR2 ANQGSEA. The V end was cut by 6 bases, the J end by 3 bases, with 12 bases between. The CDR3 extends over 13 amino acids. The CDR3 region is CSVTESDYNEQFF. The DNA of the CDR3 is TGCAGCGTCACCGAGTCTGACTACAATGAGCAGTTCTTC.

The chain uses TRBV29-1 and TRBJ2-7; D not resolved. The V gene's germline CDR1 is SQVTM and CDR2 ANQGSEA. The ends were cut back, 8 bases at V and 0 bases at J, with 14 bases in the middle. This CDR3 region has 13 residues. The CDR3 nucleotides read TGCAGCTTCCGGGTTAGCAGCTCCTACGAGCAGTACTTC. This translates into CSFRVSSSYEQYF.

This clone appeared a few times. This chain connects TRBV7-6 to TRBJ1-2, with TRBD1 identical over 7 bases. V shed 1 base and J 8 bases; nucleotides not matched to a gene: 4. CDR1 and CDR2 from the germline V gene are SGHVS and FNYEAQ. This CDR3 region has 13 residues. The CDR3: CASSLEQGRGYTF. CDR3 nucleotides: TGTGCCAGCAGCTTAGAACAGGGGAGAGGCTACACCTTC.

The rearrangement links TRBV2 to TRBJ2-2; 10 bases line up with TRBD2. Trimming took 2 bases from V and 5 from J; bases not matched to a gene: 11. The CDR3 sequence is 18 residues long. Looked up from germline, CDR1 is SNHLY and CDR2 is FYNNEI. The CDR3 region has the DNA TGTGCCAGCAGTGAACCGATCTGGACTAGCGGTAGAACCGGGGAGCTGTTTTTT. Its translation is CASSEPIWTSGRTGELFF.